These 15 T cell receptor beta chains were sequenced from one sample in a study of early T cells in non-severe SARS-CoV-2 infection. One entry per CDR3 protein results from TCRdb running MiXCR on the 5' RACE reads. Here the sample spans fewer than 85,000 distinct CDR3 sequences, approximately 15% being singletons. Sequencing used whole blood. The receptor source for this set is an adult who was a healthcare worker with PCR-confirmed SARS-CoV-2 infection or an uninfected control (not recorded which).

This clonotype was detected only a few times. This chain links TRBV5-4 with TRBJ1-2; D not certain. Germline lookup yields CDR1 SGHNT and CDR2 YYREEE (reference sequence). The CDR3 is 13 amino acids. The V and J ends lost 2 bases and 2 bases respectively, with 7 bases between them. The CDR3 protein is CASSLSQNYGYTF. The CDR3 DNA sequence: TGTGCCAGCAGCTTAAGTCAGAACTATGGCTACACCTTC.

This clonotype was detected only a few times. One end of the junction varies from germline; a read error may be responsible. This chain uses TRBV7-3 with TRBJ2-1; D call uncertain. The germline gives CDR1 SGHTA, CDR2 FQGTGA. The CDR3 extends over 12 amino acids. CDR3 nucleotides: TGTGCCAGCGGCTTAGCAATCCATGAGCAGTTCTTC. This gives the protein CASGLAIHEQFF.

J is TRBJ2-3 and V is TRBV3-1, with D uncertain. Germline V gene lookup returns CDR1 LGHDT and CDR2 YNNKEL (reference sequence). This CDR3 has 12 amino acids. V was cut by 4 bases and J by 8 bases, with 10 bases left in between. The CDR3 here is CASSPPGVTQYF. In DNA, the CDR3 is TGTGCCAGCAGCCCACCCGGTGTTACGCAGTATTTT.

The rearrangement joins TRBV29-1 to TRBJ1-4; D is possibly TRBD1 (6 bases). Per the germline V gene, CDR1 is SQVTM and CDR2 is ANQGSEA. Trimming stripped 4 bases from V and 7 bases from J, with 13 bases between. The CDR3 runs 13 residues. CDR3 DNA: TGCAGCGTTGGGGTGACAGGTCCTGAAAAACTGTTTTTT. Protein product: CSVGVTGPEKLFF.

V usage is TRBV5-1 and J usage is TRBJ2-1, with 9 nucleotides matching TRBD1. The V and J ends lost 4 bases and 0 bases, in that order; junction bases with no gene match: 5. The V gene's germline CDR1 is SGHRS and CDR2 YFSETQ. The CDR3 is 16 amino acids. The CDR3: CASSQGTGISYNEQFF. The CDR3 DNA reads TGCGCCAGCAGCCAAGGGACAGGGATCTCCTACAATGAGCAGTTCTTC.

This clonotype was counted a few times. This chain connects TRBV18 to TRBJ1-3; tentative D call: TRBD1 (6 bases). V was cut by 3 bases and J by 0 bases, with 12 bases left in between. The germline CDR1 and CDR2 sequences are KGHSH and LQKENI. The CDR3 has 16 residues. DNA for the CDR3: TGTGCCAGCTCACCGTTGGGGGCATTCTCTGGAAACACCATATATTTT. This sequence encodes CASSPLGAFSGNTIYF.

The chain joins TRBV5-1 to TRBJ2-1; 8 bases line up with TRBD2. The junction had 8 bases not matched to a gene; V was cut back by 5 bases and J by 1 base. Per germline, CDR1 SGHRS and CDR2 YFSETQ. The CDR3 is 16 amino acids. The CDR3 sequence: CASRIFGGASYNEQFF. CDR3 nucleotide sequence: TGCGCCAGCAGGATCTTCGGGGGGGCTTCCTACAATGAGCAGTTCTTC.

The rearrangement joins TRBV6-2 or TRBV6-3 to TRBJ2-1; D not resolved. In germline, CDR1 is MNHEY, CDR2 SVGEGT. V dropped 0 bases and J dropped 3 bases, with 15 bases sitting between them. The CDR3 runs 17 residues. For the CDR3, the DNA is TGTGCCAGCAGTTACTCGCCTCCCTGGGGAATCTACAATGAGCAGTTCTTC. Translation gives CASSYSPPWGIYNEQFF.

This clonotype was recorded a few times. CDR3 sequence reads: CASSFDSLRYTF. The CDR3 DNA is TGTGCCAGCAGTTTCGACAGTCTTCGCTACACCTTC. V and J are TRBV12-3 or TRBV12-4 and TRBJ1-2; D is possibly TRBD1 (5 bases). Trimming stripped 3 bases from V and 9 bases from J, with 11 bases between. The CDR3 contains 12 residues.

This clonotype was seen just once. The J gene is TRBJ2-1, the V gene TRBV6-2 or TRBV6-3; TRBD2 matches 9 bases. CDR3 size: 14 residues. Trimming removed 8 bases from V and 4 bases from J; junction bases left unmatched: 6. Germline V gene lookup returns CDR1 MNHEY and CDR2 SVGEGT. The CDR3 DNA reads TGTGCCAGCGCCTGGAGCGGGGGGTACAATGAGCAGTTCTTC. It translates to CASAWSGGYNEQFF.

This clonotype has more than one count but fewer than ten. The chain carries TRBV6-1 and TRBJ2-7; D might be TRBD2 (6 bases). This CDR3 has 14 amino acids. The V and J ends lost 5 bases and 0 bases respectively, with 11 bases between them. The V gene's germline CDR1 is MNHNS and CDR2 SASEGT. CDR3 residues: CASSRDSLSYEQYF. The CDR3 nucleotides read TGTGCCAGCAGTCGGGACTCGCTCTCCTACGAGCAGTACTTC.

V and J are TRBV25-1 and TRBJ1-1, with 7 bases lining up with TRBD1. CDR3 size: 16 residues. CDR1 and CDR2 (germline): MGHDK, SYGVNS. With 6 bases clipped from V and 3 bases from J, the junction kept 13 bases outside the gene matches. Written as DNA, the CDR3 is TGTGCCAGCAGCCCTTTGGGCAGGGGGGAATACACTGAAGCTTTCTTT. It specifies CASSPLGRGEYTEAFF.

This chain uses TRBV5-1 with TRBJ2-7; D is possibly TRBD2 (7 bases). The CDR3 sequence is 15 residues long. Germline lookup yields CDR1 SGHRS and CDR2 YFSETQ. V was clipped by 4 bases and J by 2 bases, with 16 bases between them. The CDR3 coding sequence is TGCGCCAGCAGCCCGGGGGGCCGAGCCCCCTACGAGCAGTACTTC. This translates into CASSPGGRAPYEQYF.

In this sample, this clonotype turned up a few times. The chain links TRBV20-1 to TRBJ2-7, with 10 bases aligning to TRBD2. With 2 bases clipped from V and 6 bases from J, the junction kept 10 bases outside the gene matches. This CDR3 region has 15 residues. Looked up from germline, CDR1 is DFQATT and CDR2 is SNEGSKA (reference sequence). Here the CDR3 reads CSARLAGVLEGEQYF. CDR3 nucleotide sequence: TGCAGTGCTAGACTAGCGGGAGTACTCGAGGGCGAGCAGTACTTC.

This clonotype was picked up a small number of times. The V gene is TRBV27, the J gene TRBJ1-5; TRBD1 is a possible D gene (5 bases). The germline V and J ends were trimmed by 6 bases and 4 bases, with 13 bases remaining between them. The germline V gene has CDR1 MNHEY and CDR2 SMNVEV (reference sequence). The CDR3 contains 14 residues. CDR3 amino acids: CASSQGRGNQPQHF. CDR3 in DNA: TGTGCCAGCAGCCAGGGAAGGGGAAATCAGCCCCAGCATTTT.